Given below is one T cell receptor beta chain in context. This clonotype has ten or more counts. Its recognized antigen is unknown. Per-base qualities were not stored, and no clone one base away is much larger. Library preparation used multiplex PCR. Sequenced on an Illumina HiSeq 4000. iRepertoire HTBI primers and Arm-PCR amplification of CDR3 regions were used to construct TCR beta libraries. PCR products were gel purified before sequencing. The authors' pipeline ran thus. A total of roughly 58 TRBV and 14 TRBJ segments were identified across samples and were used for gene usage analysis of CDR3 amino acid clonotypes. Filtered high-quality paired reads were merged into contigs using COPE and FqMerger. BLAST was used to align contigs to IMGT TRBV, TRBD and TRBJ reference genes, with CDR3 defined following IMGT. Clonotypes above 0.1% frequency were classified as highly expanded clones. Repertoire diversity was measured by Shannon entropy, and V-J evenness by the Gini coefficient. Clonotypes shared by more than one individual were considered public. The public sequencing data were trimmed at Q25 with fastp and processed into clonotypes with MiXCR by TCRdb, which kept only in-frame beta chains. Rows with one shared CDR3 protein collapse into an entry with the most common genes and DNA. The V and J calls were determined by TCRdb, not by the authors. A total of roughly 350,000 distinct CDR3 sequences appear in this sample, 16% of them only once. 20% of the sample belongs to the ten largest clones.

The time point label corresponds to: newly diagnosed GD, antithyroid drugs for less than 3 months. RNA was extracted from PBMCs in TRIzol for both TCR sequencing and RNA sequencing. The diagnosis of Graves' disease was made according to American Thyroid Association guidelines. The patients came from an endocrinology department in Xi'an, China. From each patient, around 9.3 milliliters of peripheral blood was collected into an EDTA anticoagulant tube. Ficoll Paque Plus density gradient separation was used to isolate PBMCs, and no additional T cell sorting was done. RNA quality was checked with an Agilent 2100 Bioanalyzer and agarose gel, and concentration with a NanoDrop 2000. This entry belongs to a study of regulatory T cells in long-lasting Graves disease (TCRdb year 2021). At the level of the whole study: In the newly diagnosed Graves' disease group, patients had been taking antithyroid drugs for less than 3 months. Peripheral blood TCR sequencing and RNA sequencing compared persistent Graves' disease patients with newly diagnosed Graves' disease patients. The study was registered as a clinical trial and conducted in China. A total of 33 samples underwent TCR sequencing: some 13 from persistent and around 20 from newly diagnosed Graves' disease patients.

What the research found in general, with its limitations: Lower TCR Shannon entropy and fewer highly expanded clones were observed in persistent Graves' disease patients than in newly diagnosed patients, which suggested clonal expansion. TRBV28, TRBJ1-2 and TRBJ2-5 were preferentially used in persistent disease, while TRBV20-1 and TRBJ2-1 were favored in newly diagnosed disease. More public clonotypes were shared among persistent patients (around 3,000) than among newly diagnosed patients (approximately 1,000). Sequencing and analysis were restricted to the TCR beta chain. The authors acknowledged the small sample size as a limitation that may reduce accuracy. Only peripheral blood was studied, because thyroid tissue, the primary lesion, was inaccessible.

Including cysteine and phenylalanine, the CDR3 has 15 amino acids. Only the CDR3 DNA is retained, 45 bases long and in frame from the first base. The trim is 0 bases for V and 1 base for J, with a gap of 9 bases between the germline ends. The germline V gene (reference sequence) specifies LGHDT as CDR1 and YNNKEL as CDR2. The same sample was also studied in work on T cells in Graves' hyperthyroidism and ophthalmopathy. That second publication adds: Graves' hyperthyroidism was defined as stable when no progression to ophthalmopathy occurred over 18 months of follow-up. Hyperthyroidism patients were newly diagnosed, with disease duration under 2 months, and aged 18 to 65 years. Any patient with an uncontrolled infection, another autoimmune disease, pregnancy or lactation was excluded. Diagnoses were based on clinical symptoms, serum thyroxine and TRAb, thyroid ultrasound and orbital computed tomography. A first-round RT-PCR of the TCR CDR3 used the HTBI primer set with the Qiagen OneStep RT-PCR kit. Most expanded thyroid clonotypes (frequency above 0.001) were also detected in blood, a finding suggesting that blood repertoires may reflect thyroid immune responses. Ophthalmopathy was separated from stable hyperthyroidism by a 13 V-J signature model, with 85% to 90% sensitivity and approximately 84% specificity obtained in cross-validation and 80%/75% obtained in testing. In validation, progression to ophthalmopathy was predicted by the model with nearly 71% sensitivity and around 75% specificity, a median of approximately 6.5 months before onset. A discovery cohort of about 100 patients, roughly 45 with Graves' ophthalmopathy and approximately 57 with stable Graves' hyperthyroidism, was used to find distinguishing TCR V-J signatures. An independent validation cohort of 18 to 20 hyperthyroidism patients and 17 patients who later progressed to ophthalmopathy tested prospective prediction of ophthalmopathy. The roughly 90 discovery patients were divided at random into training and test sets in a 7:3 ratio. Thyroid tissue and blood T-cell repertoires from more than 5 Graves' hyperthyroidism patients were also compared in the study. After blood sampling, hyperthyroidism patients were treated with methimazole at a starting dose of 30 mg daily, and ophthalmopathy patients were treated with high-dose intravenous methylprednisolone. A second multiplex PCR round built the libraries, followed by size selection and purification. Paired-end sequencing of the libraries was performed with 100 bp reads on an Illumina HiSeq2000. SOAPnuke was used to process the raw data, with reads discarded if the reads contained adapters or uncalled bases, had a mean Phred below 15, or lacked an exact constant-primer or identifier match. High-quality paired reads were merged with COPE v1.2.5, and unique nucleotide sequences were defined as clonotypes. MiTCR v1.1 was used to align clonotypes to the IMGT TRBV, TRBD and TRBJ reference segments. Analysis was restricted to V-J combinations with a frequency above 0.0001, which covered roughly 99% of repertoires. The TCS score was defined as the ratio of F50 (clonal expansion) to E x V (chaos), calculated using BLOSUM62-based TCRdist between CDR3 peptides within each V-J. Welch's t-statistics and random forest reduced fewer than 600 V-J features to around 14, which were used in a naive Bayes classifier (R e1071). No statistical method was used to fix the sample size in advance, and group allocation was not hidden from the investigators. The paper describes TCR Vbeta CDR3 sequencing of 120 to 150 peripheral blood samples, made up of fewer than 50 ophthalmopathy patients, over 70 hyperthyroidism patients and 17 progressor patients.

The rearranged segments are TRBV3-1 and TRBJ2-5; the D gene cannot be resolved reliably. This specimen was peripheral blood mononuclear cells (PBMCs), taken at new diagnosis, from a patient treated with antithyroid drugs. The source of this sequence is a woman younger than 35 with Graves disease. Donor details come from another sample of the same person, matched by shared clones. The CDR3 corresponds to CASSQDSLSQETQYF. In nucleotide form, the sequence is TGTGCCAGCAGCCAAGATTCCCTGAGCCAAGAGACCCAGTACTTC.